These T cell receptor beta chains were read from a single sample in a study of blood T cell repertoires in COVID-19. Assay: immunoSEQ multiplex PCR; the TCRdb copy retains only in-frame clones and omits some. Of 120,000 to 150,000 clones listed, approximately 85% are singletons. The sequencing sample was made of peripheral blood. The source of these receptors is a woman aged 55 to 70 with COVID-19, enrolled during active disease. Both conserved end residues are part of each CDR3. Each record gives: J gene, D gene, clone size, V gene, CDR3 protein, CDR3 DNA. D genes are given only for firm matches. Only some rows state a clone size, as once, few, many or a class for expanded clones.

j_call: TRBJ1-6; d_call: TRBD1; clone_size: .; v_call: TRBV5-1; cdr3_aa: CASSLSGQQNSPLHF; cdr3_nt: TGCGCCAGCAGCTTGTCGGGACAGCAGAATTCACCCCTCCACTTT
j_call: TRBJ2-7; d_call: TRBD1; clone_size: .; v_call: TRBV5-1; cdr3_aa: CASSLGTGRREQYF; cdr3_nt: TGCGCCAGCAGCTTGGGGACAGGGCGACGCGAGCAGTACTTC
j_call: TRBJ1-5; d_call: TRBD1; clone_size: .; v_call: TRBV7-2; cdr3_aa: CASSFDRGVNQPQHF; cdr3_nt: TGTGCCAGCAGCTTTGACAGGGGTGTAAATCAGCCCCAGCATTTT
j_call: TRBJ2-5; d_call: TRBD2; clone_size: .; v_call: TRBV5-5; cdr3_aa: CASSLKMTTSGETQYF; cdr3_nt: TGTGCCAGCAGCTTGAAAATGACCACTAGCGGGGAGACCCAGTACTTC
j_call: TRBJ1-4; d_call: .; clone_size: .; v_call: TRBV7-6; cdr3_aa: CASSPLDRRQEKLFF; cdr3_nt: TGTGCCAGCAGCCCGCTGGACAGAAGACAGGAAAAACTGTTTTTT
j_call: TRBJ2-7; d_call: .; clone_size: .; v_call: TRBV7-9; cdr3_aa: CASRGATSGEQYF; cdr3_nt: TGTGCCAGCCGGGGGGCGACGTCTGGCGAGCAGTACTTC
j_call: TRBJ2-5; d_call: .; clone_size: .; v_call: TRBV12-5; cdr3_aa: CAKRAPQRETQYF; cdr3_nt: TGTGCTAAAAGAGCCCCTCAGCGGGAGACCCAGTACTTC
j_call: TRBJ2-1; d_call: .; clone_size: .; v_call: TRBV19; cdr3_aa: CASSDTGRGQFF; cdr3_nt: TGTGCCAGTAGTGACACAGGGAGGGGACAGTTCTTC
j_call: TRBJ1-5; d_call: TRBD1; clone_size: .; v_call: TRBV19; cdr3_aa: CASTPDRGPGQPQHF; cdr3_nt: TGTGCCAGTACCCCTGACAGGGGCCCGGGTCAGCCCCAGCATTTT
j_call: TRBJ2-7; d_call: .; clone_size: few; v_call: TRBV18; cdr3_aa: CASSPRDIFYEQYF; cdr3_nt: TGTGCCAGCTCACCACGGGACATCTTCTACGAGCAGTACTTC
j_call: TRBJ2-7; d_call: TRBD1; clone_size: .; v_call: TRBV18; cdr3_aa: CASSQRSGTDSEQYF; cdr3_nt: TGTGCCAGCTCCCAACGATCGGGGACAGATAGCGAGCAGTACTTC
j_call: TRBJ1-1; d_call: .; clone_size: .; v_call: TRBV9; cdr3_aa: CASSVGIPGAEAFF; cdr3_nt: TGTGCCAGCAGCGTAGGGATTCCGGGGGCTGAAGCTTTCTTT
j_call: TRBJ1-2; d_call: .; clone_size: .; v_call: TRBV5-6; cdr3_aa: CASSLTASAGYTF; cdr3_nt: TGTGCCAGCAGCCTGACAGCTTCGGCTGGCTACACCTTC
j_call: TRBJ2-1; d_call: .; clone_size: .; v_call: TRBV6-1; cdr3_aa: CASSEASSFIEQFF; cdr3_nt: TGTGCCAGCAGTGAAGCTAGTTCTTTTATTGAGCAGTTCTTC
j_call: TRBJ2-2; d_call: .; clone_size: .; v_call: TRBV5-1; cdr3_aa: CASSKQGGTGELFF; cdr3_nt: TGCGCCAGCAGCAAACAGGGTGGCACCGGGGAGCTGTTTTTT
j_call: TRBJ1-2; d_call: TRBD1; clone_size: .; v_call: TRBV4-1; cdr3_aa: CASSQAGQGALTYGYTF; cdr3_nt: TGCGCCAGCAGCCAAGCCGGACAGGGGGCGCTGACCTATGGCTACACCTTC
j_call: TRBJ2-3; d_call: .; clone_size: .; v_call: TRBV5-6; cdr3_aa: CASTSLLDASTDTQYF; cdr3_nt: TGTGCCAGCACGAGCCTACTTGATGCTAGCACAGATACGCAGTATTTT
j_call: TRBJ1-1; d_call: .; clone_size: .; v_call: TRBV5-1; cdr3_aa: CASSFSVEGTEAFF; cdr3_nt: TGCGCCAGCAGCTTTTCAGTCGAGGGCACTGAAGCTTTCTTT
j_call: TRBJ1-2; d_call: TRBD1; clone_size: few; v_call: TRBV7-8; cdr3_aa: CASSTGQGAFGYTF; cdr3_nt: TGTGCCAGCAGCACCGGACAGGGGGCTTTTGGCTACACCTTC
j_call: TRBJ1-1; d_call: .; clone_size: .; v_call: TRBV3-1/TRBV3-2; cdr3_aa: CASSQGDRSTEAFF; cdr3_nt: TGTGCCAGCAGCCAAGGTGACAGGAGCACTGAAGCTTTCTTT
j_call: TRBJ1-5; d_call: .; clone_size: .; v_call: TRBV6-1; cdr3_aa: CASSDGVGGAQHF; cdr3_nt: TGTGCCAGCAGTGATGGGGTAGGGGGAGCCCAGCATTTT
j_call: TRBJ2-2; d_call: .; clone_size: once; v_call: TRBV24-1; cdr3_aa: CATSDPGSTGELFF; cdr3_nt: TGTGCCACCAGTGATCCTGGTAGCACCGGGGAGCTGTTTTTT
j_call: TRBJ1-1; d_call: .; clone_size: .; v_call: TRBV5-4; cdr3_aa: CASSFHSYTEAFF; cdr3_nt: TGTGCCAGCAGCTTTCACAGCTACACTGAAGCTTTCTTT
j_call: TRBJ1-4; d_call: .; clone_size: .; v_call: TRBV30; cdr3_aa: CAWSVVGVGEKLFF; cdr3_nt: TGTGCCTGGAGTGTGGTAGGGGTGGGTGAAAAACTGTTTTTT
j_call: TRBJ1-1; d_call: .; clone_size: .; v_call: TRBV21-1; cdr3_aa: CASSKGAPSEAFF; cdr3_nt: TGTGCCAGCAGCAAGGGGGCCCCCTCTGAAGCTTTCTTT
j_call: TRBJ2-3; d_call: TRBD2; clone_size: once; v_call: TRBV5-1; cdr3_aa: CASSLRTSGEDTQYF; cdr3_nt: TGCGCCAGCAGCCTCCGGACTAGCGGAGAGGATACGCAGTATTTT
j_call: TRBJ2-1; d_call: TRBD1; clone_size: .; v_call: TRBV14; cdr3_aa: CASSQYLTGQGLLGSYNEQFF; cdr3_nt: TGTGCCAGCAGCCAATATCTAACGGGACAGGGCCTTTTAGGCTCCTACAATGAGCAGTTCTTC
j_call: TRBJ1-6; d_call: TRBD1; clone_size: once; v_call: TRBV5-1; cdr3_aa: CASSLLWTGGNSPLHF; cdr3_nt: TGCGCCAGCAGCCTGCTATGGACAGGAGGTAATTCACCCCTCCACTTT
j_call: TRBJ2-2; d_call: .; clone_size: few; v_call: TRBV12-5; cdr3_aa: CASGPEAGELFF; cdr3_nt: TGTGCTAGTGGGCCGGAGGCCGGGGAGCTGTTTTTT
j_call: TRBJ2-7; d_call: TRBD1; clone_size: few; v_call: TRBV5-1; cdr3_aa: CASSPGQGAWEQYF; cdr3_nt: TGCGCCAGCAGCCCCGGACAGGGGGCGTGGGAGCAGTACTTC
j_call: TRBJ1-1; d_call: .; clone_size: .; v_call: TRBV13; cdr3_aa: CASSLRTAHPQNTEAFF; cdr3_nt: TGTGCCAGCAGCTTGAGGACAGCTCACCCTCAGAACACTGAAGCTTTCTTT
j_call: TRBJ1-1; d_call: TRBD1; clone_size: few; v_call: TRBV9; cdr3_aa: CASSVGPTGQNTEAFF; cdr3_nt: TGTGCCAGCAGCGTAGGTCCGACAGGGCAGAACACTGAAGCTTTCTTT
j_call: TRBJ1-1; d_call: .; clone_size: .; v_call: TRBV27; cdr3_aa: CASSLKGHLNTEAFF; cdr3_nt: TGTGCCAGCAGTTTGAAGGGACACTTGAACACTGAAGCTTTCTTT
j_call: TRBJ1-2; d_call: .; clone_size: .; v_call: TRBV6-1; cdr3_aa: CASSREPRDYGYTF; cdr3_nt: TGTGCCAGCTCCCGGGAGCCACGGGACTATGGCTACACCTTC
j_call: TRBJ2-3; d_call: .; clone_size: .; v_call: TRBV5-6; cdr3_aa: CASSFSTLYTDTQYF; cdr3_nt: TGTGCCAGCAGCTTTAGTACCCTTTACACAGATACGCAGTATTTT
j_call: TRBJ1-1; d_call: .; clone_size: .; v_call: TRBV5-1; cdr3_aa: CASSLWEWGMSEAFF; cdr3_nt: TGCGCCAGCAGCTTGTGGGAGTGGGGAATGTCTGAAGCTTTCTTT
j_call: TRBJ1-6; d_call: .; clone_size: .; v_call: TRBV7-8; cdr3_aa: CASSRGDWNSPLHF; cdr3_nt: TGTGCCAGCAGCCGGGGGGACTGGAATTCACCCCTCCACTTT
j_call: TRBJ2-3; d_call: .; clone_size: .; v_call: TRBV27; cdr3_aa: CASSPTVGAGARDTQYF; cdr3_nt: TGTGCCAGCAGCCCCACGGTAGGTGCGGGGGCTAGGGATACGCAGTATTTT
j_call: TRBJ2-5; d_call: .; clone_size: .; v_call: TRBV15; cdr3_aa: CATSRASGWTAGETQYF; cdr3_nt: TGTGCCACCAGCAGAGCCTCGGGGTGGACAGCGGGGGAGACCCAGTACTTC
j_call: TRBJ2-7; d_call: .; clone_size: .; v_call: TRBV21-1; cdr3_aa: CASSTLAGVYEQYF; cdr3_nt: TGTGCCAGCAGCACTCTAGCGGGCGTCTACGAGCAGTACTTC
j_call: TRBJ2-2; d_call: TRBD1; clone_size: .; v_call: TRBV7-2; cdr3_aa: CASSSSGQTNTGELFF; cdr3_nt: TGTGCCAGCAGCTCTTCGGGACAGACAAACACCGGGGAGCTGTTTTTT
j_call: TRBJ2-6; d_call: TRBD1; clone_size: .; v_call: TRBV5-1; cdr3_aa: CASSQATGLSGANVLTF; cdr3_nt: TGCGCCAGCAGCCAAGCGACAGGGTTGTCTGGGGCCAACGTCCTGACTTTC
j_call: TRBJ2-1; d_call: TRBD1; clone_size: .; v_call: TRBV7-2; cdr3_aa: CASSSRTGVLYNEQFF; cdr3_nt: TGTGCCAGCAGCTCCCGGACAGGGGTACTCTACAATGAGCAGTTCTTC
j_call: TRBJ1-2; d_call: .; clone_size: .; v_call: TRBV27; cdr3_aa: CASSIEGFGGYTF; cdr3_nt: TGTGCCAGCAGCATCGAGGGATTTGGCGGCTACACCTTC
j_call: TRBJ1-6; d_call: .; clone_size: .; v_call: TRBV2; cdr3_aa: CASSEEGGWNSPLHF; cdr3_nt: TGTGCCAGCAGTGAAGAGGGGGGGTGGAATTCACCCCTCCACTTT
j_call: TRBJ1-2; d_call: .; clone_size: .; v_call: TRBV4-1; cdr3_aa: CASSQPTRGDYGYTF; cdr3_nt: TGCGCCAGCAGCCAACCTACGCGGGGTGACTATGGCTACACCTTC
j_call: TRBJ2-2; d_call: .; clone_size: .; v_call: TRBV10-3; cdr3_aa: CVTGGGTTGELFF; cdr3_nt: TGTGTCACAGGGGGGGGAACCACCGGGGAGCTGTTTTTT
j_call: TRBJ2-3; d_call: TRBD1; clone_size: few; v_call: TRBV11-3; cdr3_aa: CASSRTGLITDTQYF; cdr3_nt: TGTGCCAGCAGCCGGACAGGATTAATAACAGATACGCAGTATTTT